This entry lists 17 T cell receptor beta chains sequenced from one sample in a study of blood T cells in healthy people across ages. The authors ran a second PCR of about 6 to 11 cycles using a sample-barcoded 5' primer and a J-beta primer mix. MiXCR, run by TCRdb on the 5' RACE reads, gives a single entry per CDR3 protein. The table lists fewer than 2,000,000 distinct CDR3 sequences, approximately 39% of them singletons. The sequencing sample was made of blood. The receptors shown here come from a human donor in good health.

The chain uses TRBV7-3 and TRBJ2-1, with 8 bases identical to TRBD2. Germline CDR1 is SGHTA and CDR2 is FQGTGA. There are 15 residues in the CDR3. With 0 bases clipped from V and 7 bases from J, the junction kept 5 bases outside the gene matches. The CDR3, as DNA: TGTGCCAGCAGCTTAACCAGCGGGGGAACTAATGAGCAGTTCTTC. Amino acid sequence: CASSLTSGGTNEQFF. Full variable domain (outside the CDR3, taken from reference TRBV7-3 and TRBJ2-1): GAGVSQTPSNKVTEKGKYVELRCDPISGHTALYWYRQSLGQGPEFLIYFQGTGAADDSGLPNDRFFAVRPEGSVSTLKIQRTERGDSAVYLCASSLTSGGTNEQFFGPGTRLTVL.

The V and J genes are TRBV7-3 and TRBJ1-1, with D hard to call. CDR3 length equals 14 residues. CDR1 and CDR2 (germline): SGHTA, FQGTGA. Trimming removed 0 bases at V and 1 base at J, with 6 bases between. CDR3 amino acids: CASSLTHRNTEAFF. The DNA of the CDR3 is TGTGCCAGCAGCTTAACGCACCGGAACACTGAAGCTTTCTTT.

This clonotype has ten or more counts. V is TRBV7-2 and J is TRBJ2-7, with D hard to call. In germline, CDR1 is SGHTA, CDR2 FQGNSA. The length of the CDR3 is 13 residues. The germline V and J ends were trimmed by 2 bases and 3 bases, with 8 bases remaining between them. The CDR3, as DNA: TGTGCCAGCAGCTTAAGGGCCAGCTACGAGCAGTACTTC. Translating it yields CASSLRASYEQYF. The full variable domain, in which reference TRBV7-2 and TRBJ2-7 provide the parts outside the CDR3, is GAGVSQSPSNKVTEKGKDVELRCDPISGHTALYWYRQSLGQGLEFLIYFQGNSAPDKSGLPSDRFSAERTGGSVSTLTIQRTQQEDSAVYLCASSLRASYEQYFGPGTRLTVT.

J is TRBJ1-4 and V is TRBV29-1; tentative D call: TRBD1 (5 bases). Germline CDR1 reads SQVTM; CDR2 reads ANQGSEA. The V end lost 7 bases, the J end lost 3 bases, and 9 bases lay between the germline ends. The CDR3 has 12 amino acids. CDR3 nucleotide sequence: TGCAGCGCCGCGGGGCCTAATGAAAAACTGTTTTTT. It is translated as CSAAGPNEKLFF.

The chain links TRBV29-1 to TRBJ2-5; 7 bases fit TRBD1. CDR3 size: 15 residues. V lost 4 bases and J lost 2; bases outside the gene matches: 10. From germline, CDR1 is SQVTM and CDR2 ANQGSEA. The CDR3 DNA is TGCAGCGTTGTTTGGGCAGGGGGTTATCAAGAGACCCAGTACTTC. Translation gives CSVVWAGGYQETQYF.

This clonotype was observed a handful of times. The chain links TRBV29-1 to TRBJ2-7; TRBD1 matches 7 bases. CDR3 length equals 14 residues. Germline values: CDR1 SQVTM, CDR2 ANQGSEA. Trimming cost V 5 bases and J 0 bases; bases outside gene matches: 7. The CDR3 bases are TGCAGCGTTTACTACCGGGACAGCTCCTACGAGCAGTACTTC. It translates to CSVYYRDSSYEQYF.

This chain links TRBV11-3 with TRBJ1-1, with D unresolved. Germline V gene sequence: CDR1 SGHNT, CDR2 YENEEA. This CDR3 has 13 amino acids. V lost 1 base to trimming and J lost 6 bases, with 9 bases between them. The CDR3 DNA follows: TGTGCCAGCAGCTTAGGCCAGGCCGCTGAAGCTTTCTTT. This translates into CASSLGQAAEAFF.

This clonotype was counted between two and nine times. The CDR3 coding sequence is TGTGCCAGCAGCCAAGGGTACGAGGGTAACTATGGCTACACCTTC. It is translated as CASSQGYEGNYGYTF. The rearrangement joins TRBV4-2 to TRBJ1-2; no firm D call. CDR1 and CDR2 from the germline V gene are LGHNA and YNFKEQ. The CDR3 has 15 amino acids. V lost 1 base and J 1 base, leaving 10 bases between the germline ends.

Only a few counts were recorded for this clonotype. V and J are TRBV4-1 and TRBJ2-2; TRBD1 matches at 9 bases. The germline V gene has CDR1 MGHRA and CDR2 YSYEKL. CDR3 length: 17 amino acids. V was pared by 4 bases and J by 1 base, with 7 bases of the junction left unmatched. Here the CDR3 reads CASSPSGTGRNTGELFF. The CDR3 DNA reads as TGCGCCAGCAGCCCCTCCGGGACAGGGAGGAACACCGGGGAGCTGTTTTTT.

The sample holds a few counts of this clonotype. J is TRBJ2-6 and V is TRBV4-3, with no clear D. V shed 3 bases and J shed 0 bases, with 12 bases lying between them. The CDR3 length is 17 residues. Germline V CDR1 and CDR2: LGHNA, YSLEER. The CDR3 sequence is CASSQQARTSGANVLTF. The DNA of the CDR3 is TGCGCCAGCAGCCAGCAAGCCCGAACCTCTGGGGCCAACGTCCTGACTTTC.

J is TRBJ2-2 and V is TRBV10-3; D possibly corresponds to TRBD1 (5 bases). V lost 4 bases and J lost 6, with 9 bases in between. There are 13 residues in the CDR3. Germline V gene data show CDR1 as ENHRY and CDR2 as SYGVKD. This chain's CDR3 is CAISGEGAGELFF. The CDR3 DNA sequence: TGTGCCATCAGTGGGGAAGGGGCCGGGGAGCTGTTTTTT.

The chain uses TRBV7-9 and TRBJ2-1, with D unclear. Trimming shortened V by 5 bases and J by 9 bases, and 17 bases separated the two germline ends. The CDR3 extends over 14 amino acids. Germline loops: CDR1 SEHNR, CDR2 FQNEAQ (reference sequence). The DNA for the CDR3 is TGTGCCAGCAGCATGACGACAAGCCCCAGTGAGCAGTTCTTC. It translates to CASSMTTSPSEQFF.

The chain joins TRBV4-2 to TRBJ2-1, with D unclear. The CDR3 has 15 residues. Germline assignment: CDR1 LGHNA and CDR2 YNFKEQ. Deletions cut 0 bases from V and 3 bases from J, with 9 bases between. CDR3 in amino acids: CASSQDGRNYNEQFF. CDR3 in DNA: TGTGCCAGCAGCCAAGACGGGCGAAACTACAATGAGCAGTTCTTC.

The chain has TRBV7-8 and TRBJ2-5; 12 bases fit TRBD2. The V gene end was trimmed by 5 bases and the J gene end by 4 bases; junction bases not matched to a gene: 8. The CDR3 totals 16 residues. The V gene's germline CDR1 is SGHVS and CDR2 FQNEAQ. The CDR3 here is CASSSLAGGLRETQYF. CDR3 DNA: TGTGCCAGCAGCAGCCTAGCGGGGGGGCTCAGAGAGACCCAGTACTTC.

The chain employs TRBV2 and TRBJ2-1; D is unresolved. Germline V gene lookup returns CDR1 SNHLY and CDR2 FYNNEI. The CDR3 has 13 residues. V lost 2 bases to trimming and J lost 6 bases, with 8 bases between them. As DNA, the CDR3 is TGTGCCAGCAGTGAATGGCAGGTCAATGAGCAGTTCTTC. Translation gives CASSEWQVNEQFF.

This clonotype was counted between two and nine times. V and J are TRBV27 and TRBJ2-5; the match to TRBD1 covers 8 bases. The V gene end was trimmed by 5 bases and the J gene end by 5 bases; junction bases not matched to a gene: 13. Germline V CDR1 and CDR2: MNHEY, SMNVEV (reference sequence). CDR3 length: 16 amino acids. The CDR3 nucleotides are TGTGCCAGCAGTCCCCTACAGACAGGGGCAGTGGAGACCCAGTACTTC. Its translation is CASSPLQTGAVETQYF.

The table lists this clonotype with a few counts. The V and J genes are TRBV20-1 and TRBJ2-3; D remains ambiguous. Germline V gene sequence: CDR1 DFQATT, CDR2 SNEGSKA (reference sequence). Trimming pared 7 bases from V and 6 bases from J, leaving 8 bases between. The length of the CDR3 is 10 residues. In nucleotides, the CDR3 is TGCAGTGTTAGCAGGGATACGCAGTATTTT. Its protein is CSVSRDTQYF.